The 2 T cell receptor beta chains presented below share a single source sample, sequenced in a study of cytomegalovirus exposure and HLA in healthy donors. It was with 60 Vbeta and 13 Jbeta primers that the PCR ran. The data were produced by immunoSEQ multiplex PCR, yet TCRdb's version contains in-frame clones alone and is incomplete. The data show about 81,000 clones, just over 75% seen once. The sample consisted of PBMCs. These receptors originate from a man aged 45 to 65 in good health and CMV-seropositive.

Comments on this clone: This same CDR3 is encoded by further DNA sequences in the sample. This chain links TRBV5-1 with TRBJ2-3, with 10 positions matching TRBD2. CDR1 is SGHRS, CDR2 YFSETQ, per germline. CDR3 length: 17 amino acids. V was clipped by 1 base and J by 3 bases; unmatched bases: 8. The chain's CDR3 is CASSLWSSGRGTDTQYF. The CDR3 DNA sequence: TGCGCCAGCAGCTTGTGGTCTAGCGGGAGAGGGACAGATACGCAGTATTTT.

Written as DNA, the CDR3 is TGTGCCACTACGGGGATGGGACAGGGTATCAATCAGCCCCAGCATTTT. Translated: CATTGMGQGINQPQHF. This chain links TRBV7-8 with TRBJ1-5; 9 nucleotides align to TRBD1. The CDR3 loop spans 16 amino acids. V lost 10 bases, J lost 3 bases, and 13 bases stayed unmatched. Germline V gene sequence: CDR1 SGHVS, CDR2 FQNEAQ.